Below, 30 T cell receptor beta chains from the same sample are listed, as sequenced in a study of a mutant IDH1 vaccine in newly diagnosed glioma (dated by TCRdb to about 2021). The sample's time point label, decoded: baseline, week 1 (first vaccination visit). Reading the label with the study, this specimen's treatment or condition is: pre-vaccination baseline after standard-of-care therapy. Library prep was done by the immunoSEQ multiplex PCR assay. In its TCRdb copy, this immuneACCESS table keeps in-frame sequences only and misses some clones. Where compared with another copy, unresolved V genes explain less than half of these, and the others have no known cause. Here the sample has about 88,000 clones; more than 65% occur a single time. The ten top clones hold around 5% of the sample. The sequencing used PBMCs, collected from a glioma patient treated with radiotherapy, temozolomide or both. All receptors come from a man aged 35 to 55 with glioma. Some clones in this sample may be carry-over from other donors' samples.

The V call is TRBV7-9, the J call TRBJ2-7; D gene ambiguous. Germline V lookup: CDR1 SEHNR, CDR2 FQNEAQ (reference sequence). CDR3 length: 12 residues. V gave up 0 bases and J gave up 6 bases, with 6 bases separating them. Here the CDR3 reads CASSLALGEQYF. Here the CDR3 DNA reads TGTGCCAGCAGCTTAGCGCTAGGCGAGCAGTACTTC. Looking up the rest from reference TRBV7-9 and TRBJ2-7 gives the full variable domain: DTGVSQNPRHKITKRGQNVTFRCDPISEHNRLYWYRQTLGQGPEFLTYFQNEAQLEKSRLLSDRFSAERPKGSFSTLEIQRTEQGDSAMYLCASSLALGEQYFGPGTRLTVT.

This chain uses TRBV20-1 with TRBJ2-1; D call uncertain. The CDR3 runs 11 residues. The germline V and J ends were trimmed by 3 bases and 4 bases, with 4 bases remaining between them. Per germline, CDR1 DFQATT and CDR2 SNEGSKA (reference sequence). Here the CDR3 reads CSARTYNEQFF. CDR3 coding DNA: TGCAGTGCTAGGACTTACAATGAGCAGTTCTTC.

The J gene is TRBJ1-2, the V gene TRBV7-9; maybe TRBD1 (5 bases). Germline V gene sequence: CDR1 SEHNR, CDR2 FQNEAQ (reference sequence). V lost 3 bases and J 8 bases, leaving 13 bases between the germline ends. CDR3 length equals 13 residues. The CDR3 sequence is CASSLSRAEGYTF. The CDR3 DNA sequence: TGTGCCAGCAGCTTGTCCAGGGCGGAGGGCTACACCTTC.

This chain uses TRBV30 with TRBJ2-3; 8 nucleotides line up with TRBD1. V was pared by 4 bases and J by 2 bases, with 8 bases of the junction left unmatched. The CDR3 sequence is 15 residues long. The germline V gene encodes CDR1 GTSNPN and CDR2 SVGIG (reference sequence). The CDR3 here is CAWNRGNRATDTQYF. CDR3 nucleotides: TGTGCCTGGAACAGGGGGAATCGGGCCACAGATACGCAGTATTTT.

The chain recombines TRBV6-5 with TRBJ1-6; D not resolved. The germline V gene has CDR1 MNHEY and CDR2 SVGAGI. This CDR3 comprises 15 residues. With 6 bases removed from V and 5 bases from J, the gap between germline ends came to 14 bases. For the CDR3, the DNA is TGTGCCAGCAGCCGAAAGGCGGCTGATAATTCACCCCTCCACTTT. Amino acid sequence: CASSRKAADNSPLHF.

This sequence joins TRBV7-2 and TRBJ1-2; 7 bases map to TRBD1. The CDR3 runs to 14 residues. J lost 4 bases, V lost 0 bases, and 2 bases had no gene match. Germline lookup yields CDR1 SGHTA and CDR2 FQGNSA. The CDR3 DNA sequence: TGTGCCAGCAGCTTAGCAGGGGGCAGCTATGGCTACACCTTC. It encodes CASSLAGGSYGYTF.

The CDR3 loop reads CASMPNPDSPLHF. The CDR3 coding sequence is TGCGCCAGCATGCCTAATCCGGATTCACCCCTCCACTTT. The chain uses TRBV10-2 and TRBJ1-6, with no clear D. CDR1 is WSHSY, CDR2 SAAADI, per germline. V lost 7 bases to trimming and J lost 8 bases, with 12 bases between them. The CDR3 is made up of 13 amino acids.

The rearrangement joins TRBV9 to TRBJ1-1, with D perhaps TRBD1 (5 bases). From germline, CDR1 is SGDLS and CDR2 YYNGEE. CDR3 length: 13 amino acids. V gave up 4 bases and J gave up 1 base, with 8 bases separating them. The DNA for the CDR3 is TGTGCCAGCAGCATCGGGGGGAACACTGAAGCTTTCTTT. This encodes CASSIGGNTEAFF.

The rearrangement joins TRBV7-2 to TRBJ1-1; a possible D gene is TRBD1 (6 bases). The CDR3 runs to 11 residues. Germline CDR1 is SGHTA and CDR2 is FQGNSA. Between the trimmed V and J ends, which lost 10 bases and 10 bases, there was a span of 16 bases. CDR3 DNA sequence: TGTGCCACCAGGGGCTCCGACGGAGCTTTCTTT. Translation gives CATRGSDGAFF.

In this sample, this clone turned up once. The chain combines TRBV6-4 with TRBJ2-3, with 9 bases fitting TRBD1. CDR1 MRHNA and CDR2 SNTAGT come from the germline V gene. This CDR3 comprises 15 residues. The junction had 3 bases not matched to a gene; V was cut back by 1 base and J by 4 bases. CDR3 region: CASSDWDRDPDTQYF. The CDR3 nucleotides are TGTGCCAGCAGTGACTGGGACAGGGACCCAGATACGCAGTATTTT.

The chain recombines TRBV7-2 with TRBJ1-1; TRBD1 aligns across 8 bases. The junction had 8 bases not matched to a gene; V was cut back by 5 bases and J by 0 bases. The V gene's germline CDR1 is SGHTA and CDR2 FQGNSA. The CDR3 length is 16 residues. CDR3 amino acids: CASSPQQGVVNTEAFF. CDR3 coding DNA: TGTGCCAGCAGCCCTCAACAGGGGGTCGTGAACACTGAAGCTTTCTTT.

This chain links TRBV9 with TRBJ2-5, with 12 bases matching TRBD2. Germline values: CDR1 SGDLS, CDR2 YYNGEE. The CDR3 spans 15 residues. V gave up 3 bases and J gave up 4 bases; unmatched junction bases: 4. CDR3 sequence (DNA): TGTGCCAGCAGCGACCCGACTAGCGGGGGAGAGACCCAGTACTTC. Its protein is CASSDPTSGGETQYF.

This chain links TRBV18 with TRBJ2-5; D ambiguous. V was trimmed by 5 bases and J by 5 bases, leaving 15 bases between them. Germline values: CDR1 KGHSH, CDR2 LQKENI. The CDR3 has 14 amino acids. CDR3 region: CASSSGRAPETQYF. CDR3 nucleotides: TGTGCCAGCTCATCTGGACGGGCTCCTGAGACCCAGTACTTC.

The chain joins TRBV13 to TRBJ2-3; 12 positions agree with TRBD2. The CDR3 consists of 16 residues. J lost 1 base, V lost 5 bases, and 4 bases had no gene match. Per germline, CDR1 PRHDT and CDR2 FYEKMQ (reference sequence). The CDR3 DNA reads as TGTGCCAGCAGCACGAGACTAGCGGGGGGCACAGATACGCAGTATTTT. Translated: CASSTRLAGGTDTQYF.

This clone was picked up one time. The chain is built from TRBV19 and TRBJ1-3, with D tentatively TRBD1 (6 bases). The germline gives CDR1 LNHDA, CDR2 SQIVND (reference sequence). There are 16 residues in the CDR3. The V end was cut by 7 bases, the J end by 4 bases, with 20 bases between. The CDR3 sequence: CASTNTWGASGNTIYF. The CDR3 bases are TGTGCCAGTACTAATACGTGGGGGGCTTCGGGAAACACCATATATTTT.

The chain links TRBV6-1 to TRBJ2-3, with D perhaps TRBD1 (6 bases). V was cut by 6 bases and J by 0 bases, with 13 bases left in between. The CDR3 is made up of 15 amino acids. Germline CDR1 MNHNS, CDR2 SASEGT. CDR3 amino acids: CASRQQGRSTDTQYF. The CDR3 region has the DNA TGTGCCAGCAGACAACAGGGCAGGAGCACAGATACGCAGTATTTT.

The genes are TRBV18 and TRBJ1-1, with a possible D match to TRBD1 (6 bases). V was cut by 6 bases and J by 0 bases, with 11 bases left in between. The CDR3 runs to 14 residues. Germline V gene sequence: CDR1 KGHSH, CDR2 LQKENI. The CDR3: CASSADRLNTEAFF. The CDR3 region has the DNA TGTGCCAGCTCCGCCGACAGGCTGAACACTGAAGCTTTCTTT.

The chain couples TRBV27 to TRBJ1-1; D ambiguous. V was pared by 4 bases and J by 1 base, with 7 bases between. The CDR3 covers 13 residues. Germline loops: CDR1 MNHEY, CDR2 SMNVEV (reference sequence). CDR3 loop: CASSWRENTEAFF. CDR3 DNA: TGTGCCAGCAGTTGGCGGGAGAACACTGAAGCTTTCTTT.

This clone appeared once. This chain joins TRBV5-1 and TRBJ1-1; unclear D gene. V was trimmed by 2 bases and J by 1 base, leaving 3 bases between them. The CDR3 sequence is 12 residues long. CDR1 and CDR2 (germline): SGHRS, YFSETQ. The CDR3 region has the DNA TGCGCCAGCAGCTTACCGAACACTGAAGCTTTCTTT. It encodes CASSLPNTEAFF.

In its sample, this clone was seen a few times. This chain joins TRBV2 and TRBJ2-1; TRBD2 matches at 8 bases. V gave up 2 bases and J gave up 3 bases; unmatched junction bases: 9. The germline V gene has CDR1 SNHLY and CDR2 FYNNEI. The CDR3 extends over 17 amino acids. The CDR3 nucleotides are TGTGCCAGCAGTGAATCGCGGCTAGCGGGTCGCTACAATGAGCAGTTCTTC. Its protein is CASSESRLAGRYNEQFF.

This clone was seen once. This chain joins TRBV6-5 and TRBJ1-2; TRBD1 is a possible D gene (6 bases). The CDR3 has 14 amino acids. CDR1 and CDR2 (germline): MNHEY, SVGAGI. The V end lost 4 bases, the J end lost 3 bases, and 12 bases lay between the germline ends. CDR3 in DNA: TGTGCCAGCAGTTTGGGGGCGGGGGACTATGGCTACACCTTC. This gives the protein CASSLGAGDYGYTF.

The CDR3, as DNA: TGTGCCAGCAGTGACCGCAGGGGGAACCAGCCCCAGCATTTT. It yields the protein CASSDRRGNQPQHF. This chain links TRBV2 with TRBJ1-5; 7 bases align to TRBD1. This CDR3 is built from 14 residues. CDR1 SNHLY and CDR2 FYNNEI come from the germline V gene. Unmatched junction bases numbered 6, after V lost 3 bases and J lost 7 bases.

This CDR3 is CASSKEGQARNQPQHF. The CDR3 DNA reads TGTGCCAGCAGCAAGGAGGGACAGGCCCGCAATCAGCCCCAGCATTTT. V is TRBV7-8 and J is TRBJ1-5; 8 positions match TRBD1. V lost 5 bases to trimming and J lost 2 bases; unmatched junction nucleotides: 8. This CDR3 is 16 amino acids long. CDR1 is SGHVS and CDR2 is FQNEAQ in the germline V gene. Based on the CDR3 plus reference TRBV7-8 and TRBJ1-5, the full variable domain is GAGVSQSPRYKVAKRGQDVALRCDPISGHVSLFWYQQALGQGPEFLTYFQNEAQLDKSGLPSDRFFAERPEGSVSTLKIQRTQQEDSAVYLCASSKEGQARNQPQHFGDGTRLSIL.

The CDR3 DNA sequence: TGTGCCAGCAGCACCCGGGGGGAGACCCAGTACTTC. Translating gives CASSTRGETQYF. The rearrangement links TRBV13 to TRBJ2-5, with D tentatively TRBD2 (6 bases). Trimming removed 5 bases at V and 5 bases at J, with 9 bases between. CDR3 length: 12 residues. Per the germline V gene, CDR1 is PRHDT and CDR2 is FYEKMQ (reference sequence).

The chain links TRBV6-6 to TRBJ2-1, with D possibly matching TRBD2 (5 bases). The CDR3 runs 13 residues. CDR1 and CDR2 (germline): MNHNY, SVGAGI (reference sequence). The V end was cut by 6 bases, the J end by 8 bases, with 14 bases between. The chain's CDR3 is CASRDSRRDEQFF. CDR3 nucleotides: TGTGCCAGCAGGGACTCGCGGCGGGATGAGCAGTTCTTC.

This clone was counted between two and nine times. The chain has TRBV7-9 and TRBJ1-2, with D maybe TRBD1 (6 bases). Looked up from germline, CDR1 is SEHNR and CDR2 is FQNEAQ (reference sequence). The CDR3 extends over 14 amino acids. V was clipped by 6 bases and J by 2 bases, with 13 bases between them. The CDR3 DNA sequence: TGTGCCAGCAGTTCACAGGGACCAAACTATGGCTACACCTTC. Translating it yields CASSSQGPNYGYTF.

The rearrangement joins TRBV18 to TRBJ1-5; unclear D gene. With 1 base removed from V and 0 bases from J, the gap between germline ends came to 4 bases. Germline CDR1 is KGHSH and CDR2 is LQKENI. This CDR3 has 14 residues. DNA of the CDR3: TGTGCCAGCTCACCACAGGATAGCAATCAGCCCCAGCATTTT. Amino acids: CASSPQDSNQPQHF.

The chain combines TRBV5-1 with TRBJ2-2, with 7 bases lining up with TRBD1. The germline gives CDR1 SGHRS, CDR2 YFSETQ. This CDR3 has 15 amino acids. With V trimmed by 0 bases and J by 3 bases, 2 bases remained unmatched. The CDR3 coding sequence is TGCGCCAGCAGCTTGGTCGACAGGGACACCGGGGAGCTGTTTTTT. Its translation is CASSLVDRDTGELFF.

The table lists this clone with a count of one. The V call is TRBV7-2, the J call TRBJ1-1; D gene unclear. The V end was cut by 3 bases, the J end by 4 bases, with 15 bases between. CDR3 length equals 15 residues. Germline assignment: CDR1 SGHTA and CDR2 FQGNSA. The CDR3 loop is CASSFGAGWPTEAFF. The CDR3 DNA reads as TGTGCCAGCAGCTTCGGTGCGGGCTGGCCCACTGAAGCTTTCTTT.

This clone was seen a single time. This sequence joins TRBV7-9 and TRBJ2-2; D is undetermined. Germline CDR1 and CDR2: SEHNR and FQNEAQ (reference sequence). The CDR3 extends over 13 amino acids. Trimming stripped 11 bases from V and 1 base from J, with 11 bases between. The CDR3 sequence is CAGLRRNTGELFF. As DNA, the CDR3 is TGTGCCGGCTTAAGACGGAACACCGGGGAGCTGTTTTTT.